This TCR beta chain is drawn from a study of CD8 T cells in ankylosing spondylitis listed by TCRdb under 2017. Notes on the research overall: The study profiled T cell receptor beta repertoires in healthy donors and ankylosing spondylitis patients to find disease-linked TCR variants. Peripheral blood was sampled, and synovial fluid was also collected from ankylosing spondylitis patients. The whole study cohort included some 100 healthy donors and roughly 24 ankylosing spondylitis patients. Results the study describes overall, beyond this receptor: According to the report, matched synovial fluid samples from ankylosing spondylitis patients were significantly enriched for the disease-linked clones. A TCR beta motif of 7 or 8 highly homologous amino acid variants appeared characteristic of blood from ankylosing spondylitis patients. The disease-linked clones had a CD8+ phenotype and were found at relatively low frequencies in peripheral blood. Some TCR beta motif variants had previously been reported in synovial fluid and blood of reactive arthritis patients, which suggested common disease-initiation mechanisms.

This clonotype was found once. Its antigen is still unknown. An end of the junction does not agree with germline; a read error may underlie this. Synovial fluid samples were paired with blood samples taken from the same ankylosing spondylitis patients. Sequenced using an Illumina HiSeq 2500. Quantitative 5'-RACE with molecular barcodes was the method used to prepare the TCR beta libraries. On the authors' methods: A new computational method, built on a probabilistic model of VDJ rearrangement, was used to identify disease-linked TCR variants. TCRdb itself trimmed the public reads at Q25 with fastp, ran MiXCR and retained productive beta chains. Records with the same CDR3 protein are collapsed into one entry carrying the most frequent genes and DNA. TCRdb assigned the V and J calls; the authors' analysis was not used. Across this sample there are under 170,000 distinct CDR3 sequences, with under 45% seen only once. The ten largest clones take up approximately 14% of the sample.

The cysteine opens and the phenylalanine closes a CDR3 of 15 amino acids. Left in the record is the CDR3 DNA by itself, 45 bases read in frame from the first base. The germline V gene sets CDR1 to MGHRA and CDR2 to YSYEKL. The sequence came from a male donor with ankylosing spondylitis. Sequencing was done on a sample of synovial fluid, either unsorted or a sorted T cell fraction (not recorded which). The sequence joins TRBV4-1 to TRBJ2-3, with a tentative D gene TRBD2 over 6 matching bases. The CDR3 loop reads CASTQLGTPHDTQYF. The sequenced DNA: TGCGCCAGCACCCAACTCGGGACTCCCCACGATACGCAGTATTTT.